The 4 T cell receptor beta chains in this list originate from one sample, sequenced in a study of blood T cell repertoires in COVID-19. Here immunoSEQ multiplex PCR was the method, and the copy in TCRdb shows in-frame clones only, minus some. The sample has about 400,000 clones, roughly nine tenths seen once. The sample consisted of PBMCs or T cells enriched from blood (not recorded which). These receptors were collected from a woman aged 30 to 39 who had recovered from COVID-19.

The chain carries TRBV28 and TRBJ2-5, with 10 bases identical to TRBD2. The CDR3 has 16 residues. Germline V gene sequence: CDR1 MDHEN, CDR2 SYDVKM. Trimming at V came to 5 bases and at J to 4 bases, leaving 10 bases not matched to a gene. CDR3 sequence reads: CASSPVAGGLSETQYF. The CDR3 DNA sequence: TGTGCCAGCAGTCCGGTAGCGGGAGGCCTATCAGAGACCCAGTACTTC.

This chain uses TRBV28 with TRBJ1-1; D not resolved. The V end was cut by 2 bases, the J end by 3 bases, with 22 bases between. The CDR3 consists of 18 residues. The germline V gene has CDR1 MDHEN and CDR2 SYDVKM. CDR3 amino acids: CASSLGGSRSRPYTEAFF. The CDR3 region has the DNA TGTGCCAGCAGTTTAGGCGGGTCGAGGTCTCGGCCCTACACTGAAGCTTTCTTT.

The chain employs TRBV28 and TRBJ2-7; 7 bases are a match to TRBD1. Germline values: CDR1 MDHEN, CDR2 SYDVKM. The trim removed 3 bases at V and 3 bases at J, leaving 8 bases unmatched. The CDR3 is made up of 15 amino acids. The chain's CDR3 is CASSLGTVIFYEQYF. For the CDR3, the DNA is TGTGCCAGCAGTTTGGGGACAGTTATCTTCTACGAGCAGTACTTC.

V usage is TRBV7-8 and J usage is TRBJ2-1, with 10 bases lining up with TRBD1. V dropped 1 base and J dropped 4; count of bases not matched to a gene: 1. The CDR3 is made up of 15 amino acids. Germline CDR1 reads SGHVS; CDR2 reads FQNEAQ. CDR3 in DNA: TGTGCCAGCAGCTTAGAGGGACAGGGGTACAATGAGCAGTTCTTC. Its translation: CASSLEGQGYNEQFF.